This T cell receptor (beta chain) was captured in a study of T-cell reconstitution after alpha-beta-depleted transplantation in children. Findings of the study overall: One year after transplant, T-cell counts and diversity came mostly from newly produced T cells. Recipient T cells and thymic progenitors that survived were the source of the high TCRbeta diversity seen at day 60 in some patients.

The trim removed 11 bases at V and 8 bases at J, leaving 10 bases unmatched. Germline CDR1 and CDR2: MNHNS and SASEGT. The CDR3 is 14 residues long. Points on this clonotype: Antigen unknown.

This sample's TCRbeta library carried unique molecular identifier barcodes. Each CDR3 protein is one row after TCRdb ran MiXCR on the PCR reads. This repertoire shows 450,000 to 600,000 distinct CDR3 sequences, approximately 12% found once; its top ten account for approximately 2%. This specimen consisted of PBMCs, mostly from graft donor cells, obtained 360 days after TCRalphabeta/CD19-depleted stem cell transplant. The V gene is TRBV6-1, the J gene TRBJ1-6; 9 nucleotides agree with TRBD1. This TCR came from a male patient younger than 18 who had a stem cell transplant for acute myeloid leukemia, so the T cells may come from the graft donor. CDR3 bases: TGTGCCGGAGGACAGGGGATGGGTTATTCACCCCTCCACTTT. As protein: CAGGQGMGYSPLHF.